The clone carrying this T cell receptor beta chain was detected only a few times. Primers used in a second PCR of about 6 to 11 cycles were a sample-barcoded 5' primer and a J-beta primer mix. TCRdb passed the 5' RACE reads through MiXCR, listing each CDR3 protein once. The sample lists 720,000 or so distinct CDR3 sequences, approximately 40% seen once, with 30% in the top ten. This sample was taken from a study of blood T cells in healthy people across ages. The germline V and J ends were trimmed by 8 bases and 2 bases, with 13 bases remaining between them. This CDR3 is 13 amino acids long. Per germline, CDR1 LNHDA and CDR2 SQIVND (reference sequence).

The chain recombines TRBV19 with TRBJ2-7; no clear D gene. This receptor was taken from an elderly man in good health. Material for sequencing was blood. The CDR3 sequence: CASSSSAAYEQYF. DNA for the CDR3: TGTGCCAGTTCATCCAGCGCGGCCTACGAGCAGTACTTC.